This section outlines one TCR beta chain sequence together with its context. Generated by immunoSEQ multiplex PCR, the TCRdb table keeps only in-frame clones and is missing some. The sample lists 78,000 or so clones, 92% seen once, with less than 3% in the top ten. The CDR3 is 11 amino acids. Deletions cut 2 bases from V and 11 bases from J, with 9 bases between. CDR1 is SGHAT and CDR2 is FQNNGV in the germline V gene. This specimen belongs to a study of T cell changes during pregnancy in multiple sclerosis. The source is a female donor with multiple sclerosis, enrolled in a pregnancy study. The gene calls are TRBV11-2 and TRBJ2-5, with a weak D call TRBD2 (7 bases). The sequencing used peripheral blood, collected before pregnancy. CDR3 bases: TGTGCCAGCAGCTTAAAGGGGGGGCAGTACTTC. Translated, it gives CASSLKGGQYF.